A selection of T cell receptor beta chains follows, all from one sample in a study of blood T cell repertoires in COVID-19. Method: immunoSEQ multiplex PCR; TCRdb's copy keeps in-frame clones and lacks some. There are tens of thousands of clones in the sample; roughly 80% occur only once, and roughly 5.7% lies in the top ten. Source material: peripheral blood. The receptors stem from a middle-aged man with active COVID-19. Both conserved end residues are part of each CDR3. The D gene is left open where the match is weak. Rows may omit the clone size; those that give it use once, few, many or a size class.

clone_size: .; d_call: .; j_call: TRBJ1-6; v_call: TRBV7-2; cdr3_aa: CASSLARGAGNSPLHF; cdr3_nt: TGTGCCAGCAGCTTAGCGCGGGGGGCCGGTAATTCACCCCTCCACTTT
clone_size: .; d_call: TRBD1; j_call: TRBJ1-5; v_call: TRBV30; cdr3_aa: CAWSGQGNQPQHF; cdr3_nt: TGTGCCTGGAGCGGACAGGGGAATCAGCCCCAGCATTTT
clone_size: .; d_call: TRBD1; j_call: TRBJ1-1; v_call: TRBV6-5; cdr3_aa: CASSPGGGGKAFF; cdr3_nt: TGTGCCAGCAGCCCAGGGGGCGGGGGAAAAGCTTTCTTT
clone_size: few; d_call: .; j_call: TRBJ1-2; v_call: TRBV15; cdr3_aa: CATSRSQTGNYGYTF; cdr3_nt: TGTGCCACCAGCCGATCCCAAACAGGAAACTATGGCTACACCTTC
clone_size: .; d_call: .; j_call: TRBJ2-3; v_call: TRBV6-2/TRBV6-3; cdr3_aa: CASSFGGSTDTQYF; cdr3_nt: TGTGCCAGCAGTTTTGGGGGGAGCACAGATACGCAGTATTTT
clone_size: .; d_call: TRBD2; j_call: TRBJ2-3; v_call: TRBV7-6; cdr3_aa: CASSFLAGVSTDTQYF; cdr3_nt: TGTGCCAGCAGCTTCCTAGCGGGGGTTAGCACAGATACGCAGTATTTT
clone_size: .; d_call: .; j_call: TRBJ1-3; v_call: TRBV11-2; cdr3_aa: CASSITGASGNTIYF; cdr3_nt: TGTGCCAGCAGCATCACAGGAGCCTCTGGAAACACCATATATTTT
clone_size: .; d_call: .; j_call: TRBJ2-4; v_call: TRBV12-5; cdr3_aa: CASGLVLQGGKNIQYF; cdr3_nt: TGTGCTAGTGGTTTGGTACTCCAGGGAGGCAAAAACATTCAGTACTTC
clone_size: .; d_call: TRBD1; j_call: TRBJ2-3; v_call: TRBV6-4; cdr3_aa: CASSDSTGQGADTQYF; cdr3_nt: TGTGCCAGCAGTGACTCGACTGGACAGGGGGCAGATACGCAGTATTTT
clone_size: .; d_call: TRBD1; j_call: TRBJ1-2; v_call: TRBV19; cdr3_aa: CASSKTEGAWGYTF; cdr3_nt: TGTGCCAGTAGTAAGACGGAGGGGGCTTGGGGCTACACCTTC
clone_size: .; d_call: TRBD2; j_call: TRBJ2-7; v_call: TRBV19; cdr3_aa: CASRVSGSWSYEQYF; cdr3_nt: TGTGCCAGTAGGGTTAGCGGGAGTTGGTCATACGAGCAGTACTTC
clone_size: .; d_call: TRBD1; j_call: TRBJ1-1; v_call: TRBV3-1/TRBV3-2; cdr3_aa: CASSPPDREAFF; cdr3_nt: TGTGCCAGCAGCCCCCCGGACAGGGAGGCTTTCTTT
clone_size: .; d_call: TRBD1; j_call: TRBJ2-5; v_call: TRBV19; cdr3_aa: CASSIGGQGTQETQYF; cdr3_nt: TGTGCCAGTAGTATCGGCGGACAGGGCACCCAAGAGACCCAGTACTTC
clone_size: .; d_call: TRBD2; j_call: TRBJ2-1; v_call: TRBV4-2; cdr3_aa: CASSQAQLAGGLHNEQFF; cdr3_nt: TGTGCCAGCAGCCAAGCCCAATTAGCGGGGGGGCTACACAATGAGCAGTTCTTC
clone_size: .; d_call: .; j_call: TRBJ1-3; v_call: TRBV25-1; cdr3_aa: CASSESGHSGNTIYF; cdr3_nt: TGTGCCAGCAGTGAATCGGGACACTCTGGAAACACCATATATTTT
clone_size: .; d_call: TRBD1; j_call: TRBJ1-2; v_call: TRBV5-1; cdr3_aa: CASSYGQGPLGYTF; cdr3_nt: TGCGCCAGCAGCTATGGACAGGGCCCTCTGGGCTACACCTTC
clone_size: few; d_call: TRBD2; j_call: TRBJ2-7; v_call: TRBV15; cdr3_aa: CATSPTSGGSYEQYF; cdr3_nt: TGTGCCACCAGTCCGACTAGCGGGGGGTCTTACGAGCAGTACTTC
clone_size: few; d_call: .; j_call: TRBJ1-1; v_call: TRBV2; cdr3_aa: CASRLPPSEAFF; cdr3_nt: TGTGCCAGCAGGCTACCCCCGTCTGAAGCTTTCTTT
clone_size: .; d_call: TRBD2; j_call: TRBJ2-1; v_call: TRBV12-5; cdr3_aa: CASGYSGAGDEQFF; cdr3_nt: TGTGCTAGTGGTTACAGCGGGGCCGGGGATGAGCAGTTCTTC
clone_size: .; d_call: TRBD1; j_call: TRBJ1-6; v_call: TRBV2; cdr3_aa: CASSGDRGYSPLHF; cdr3_nt: TGTGCCAGCAGCGGTGACAGGGGATATTCACCCCTCCACTTT
clone_size: .; d_call: TRBD1; j_call: TRBJ2-7; v_call: TRBV7-9; cdr3_aa: CASSPGTGGLTYEQYF; cdr3_nt: TGTGCCAGCAGCCCCGGGACAGGGGGCTTGACATACGAGCAGTACTTC
clone_size: .; d_call: .; j_call: TRBJ2-7; v_call: TRBV27; cdr3_aa: CASSLVGSRGSYEQYF; cdr3_nt: TGTGCCAGCAGTTTAGTGGGTAGCCGAGGCTCCTACGAGCAGTACTTC
clone_size: .; d_call: .; j_call: TRBJ2-2; v_call: TRBV5-1; cdr3_aa: CASSLAGNTGELFF; cdr3_nt: TGCGCCAGCAGCTTGGCCGGGAACACCGGGGAGCTGTTTTTT
clone_size: .; d_call: TRBD2; j_call: TRBJ2-3; v_call: TRBV28; cdr3_aa: CATGRTSGSTDTQYF; cdr3_nt: TGTGCCACCGGCCGGACTAGCGGGAGCACAGATACGCAGTATTTT
clone_size: .; d_call: .; j_call: TRBJ1-6; v_call: TRBV2; cdr3_aa: CASRERDSLSSYNSPLHF; cdr3_nt: TGTGCCAGCAGAGAAAGGGACTCCCTGAGCTCCTATAATTCACCCCTCCACTTT
clone_size: .; d_call: .; j_call: TRBJ2-7; v_call: TRBV9; cdr3_aa: CASSVASQSNYEQYF; cdr3_nt: TGTGCCAGCAGCGTAGCATCACAGTCGAATTACGAGCAGTACTTC
clone_size: .; d_call: .; j_call: TRBJ2-2; v_call: TRBV9; cdr3_aa: CASSADAAQVAGELFF; cdr3_nt: TGTGCCAGCAGCGCCGACGCCGCGCAGGTGGCCGGGGAGCTGTTTTTT
clone_size: .; d_call: .; j_call: TRBJ2-1; v_call: TRBV11-1; cdr3_aa: CASSLDSYNEQFF; cdr3_nt: TGTGCCAGCAGCTTAGACTCATACAATGAGCAGTTCTTC
clone_size: .; d_call: TRBD2; j_call: TRBJ2-2; v_call: TRBV28; cdr3_aa: CASRRPSGSGTGELFF; cdr3_nt: TGTGCCAGCAGGCGCCCTAGCGGGAGTGGCACCGGGGAGCTGTTTTTT
clone_size: few; d_call: TRBD2; j_call: TRBJ2-3; v_call: TRBV6-4; cdr3_aa: CASSDSSGGADTQYF; cdr3_nt: TGTGCCAGCAGTGACTCTAGCGGGGGGGCAGATACGCAGTATTTT
clone_size: .; d_call: TRBD2; j_call: TRBJ2-7; v_call: TRBV29-1; cdr3_aa: CSVLKYLAGGRGEQYF; cdr3_nt: TGCAGCGTTCTTAAGTACCTAGCGGGAGGACGAGGCGAGCAGTACTTC
clone_size: .; d_call: .; j_call: TRBJ1-5; v_call: TRBV9; cdr3_aa: CASSVGGSSNQPQHF; cdr3_nt: TGTGCCAGCAGCGTAGGTGGGAGCAGCAATCAGCCCCAGCATTTT
clone_size: .; d_call: .; j_call: TRBJ2-1; v_call: TRBV6-4; cdr3_aa: CASSVLSGFNEQFF; cdr3_nt: TGTGCCAGCAGTGTATTATCAGGGTTCAATGAGCAGTTCTTC
clone_size: .; d_call: TRBD1; j_call: TRBJ2-5; v_call: TRBV11-2; cdr3_aa: CASSIGTGGGGETQYF; cdr3_nt: TGTGCCAGCAGCATAGGGACAGGAGGAGGTGGAGAGACCCAGTACTTC
clone_size: .; d_call: TRBD1; j_call: TRBJ1-6; v_call: TRBV4-2; cdr3_aa: CASSQAQGQGNSPLHF; cdr3_nt: TGTGCCAGCAGCCAAGCCCAGGGACAGGGGAATTCACCCCTCCACTTT
clone_size: once; d_call: TRBD2; j_call: TRBJ2-2; v_call: TRBV5-1; cdr3_aa: CASSPAREALNTGELFF; cdr3_nt: TGCGCCAGCAGCCCGGCGCGGGAGGCCCTGAACACCGGGGAGCTGTTTTTT
clone_size: .; d_call: .; j_call: TRBJ2-7; v_call: TRBV6-2/TRBV6-3; cdr3_aa: CASSNTLAKSYEQYF; cdr3_nt: TGTGCCAGCAGTAACACCCTAGCTAAGAGCTACGAGCAGTACTTC
clone_size: .; d_call: .; j_call: TRBJ2-5; v_call: TRBV15; cdr3_aa: CATSREGRQGGTQYF; cdr3_nt: TGTGCCACCAGCAGAGAAGGGAGGCAGGGAGGGACCCAGTACTTC
clone_size: .; d_call: TRBD2; j_call: TRBJ2-7; v_call: TRBV5-6; cdr3_aa: CASSFLAGGWEQYF; cdr3_nt: TGTGCCAGCAGCTTTCTAGCGGGGGGTTGGGAGCAGTACTTC
clone_size: .; d_call: TRBD1; j_call: TRBJ2-5; v_call: TRBV7-9; cdr3_aa: CASSLRSGTGGETQYF; cdr3_nt: TGTGCCAGCAGCTTAAGGTCTGGGACAGGGGGCGAGACCCAGTACTTC
clone_size: .; d_call: TRBD2; j_call: TRBJ2-7; v_call: TRBV5-4; cdr3_aa: CASSLTSGSLSEQYF; cdr3_nt: TGTGCCAGCAGCTTGACTAGCGGAAGCCTCTCCGAGCAGTACTTC
clone_size: once; d_call: .; j_call: TRBJ1-6; v_call: TRBV18; cdr3_aa: CASSPDRGGSPLHF; cdr3_nt: TGTGCCAGCTCACCCGATCGGGGGGGTTCACCCCTCCACTTT
clone_size: .; d_call: TRBD2; j_call: TRBJ2-1; v_call: TRBV28; cdr3_aa: CASSLTGGPNEQFF; cdr3_nt: TGTGCCAGCAGTTTAACGGGAGGGCCAAATGAGCAGTTCTTC
clone_size: .; d_call: TRBD1; j_call: TRBJ1-5; v_call: TRBV3-1/TRBV3-2; cdr3_aa: CASSQKTGTGNQPQHF; cdr3_nt: TGTGCCAGCAGCCAGAAAACCGGGACAGGTAATCAGCCCCAGCATTTT
clone_size: once; d_call: .; j_call: TRBJ2-1; v_call: TRBV15; cdr3_aa: CATSSGIDRGGLFEFF; cdr3_nt: TGTGCCACCAGCTCGGGGATCGACCGGGGAGGCCTGTTTGAGTTCTTC
clone_size: .; d_call: TRBD1; j_call: TRBJ2-7; v_call: TRBV28; cdr3_aa: CASSYYRGRDLYEQYF; cdr3_nt: TGTGCCAGCAGCTACTACAGGGGGCGCGATCTCTACGAGCAGTACTTC
clone_size: .; d_call: .; j_call: TRBJ2-3; v_call: TRBV27; cdr3_aa: CASSLDSEYTQYF; cdr3_nt: TGTGCCAGCAGTTTGGATAGCGAGTATACGCAGTATTTT
clone_size: .; d_call: .; j_call: TRBJ1-4; v_call: TRBV7-9; cdr3_aa: CASSFRVENEKLFF; cdr3_nt: TGTGCCAGCAGCTTCCGGGTGGAGAATGAAAAACTGTTTTTT
clone_size: .; d_call: .; j_call: TRBJ1-1; v_call: TRBV29-1; cdr3_aa: CSAGRGGNLNTEAFF; cdr3_nt: TGCAGCGCTGGACGGGGGGGCAACTTGAACACTGAAGCTTTCTTT
clone_size: .; d_call: TRBD2; j_call: TRBJ2-7; v_call: TRBV28; cdr3_aa: CASNRLAGYEQYF; cdr3_nt: TGTGCCAGCAATCGACTAGCGGGTTACGAGCAGTACTTC
clone_size: .; d_call: .; j_call: TRBJ2-5; v_call: TRBV28; cdr3_aa: CASIHRERDETQYF; cdr3_nt: TGTGCCAGCATCCACAGGGAAAGGGACGAGACCCAGTACTTC
clone_size: once; d_call: TRBD1; j_call: TRBJ2-1; v_call: TRBV9; cdr3_aa: CASSQEGATLYGEQFF; cdr3_nt: TGTGCCAGCAGCCAAGAGGGGGCAACGTTGTACGGGGAGCAGTTCTTC
clone_size: .; d_call: .; j_call: TRBJ2-5; v_call: TRBV2; cdr3_aa: CASAEQGFIRETQYF; cdr3_nt: TGTGCCAGCGCCGAACAGGGTTTCATCCGAGAGACCCAGTACTTC
clone_size: few; d_call: TRBD1; j_call: TRBJ2-7; v_call: TRBV4-2; cdr3_aa: CASSQETTGGYEQYF; cdr3_nt: TGTGCCAGCAGCCAAGAAACGACAGGGGGCTACGAGCAGTACTTC
clone_size: .; d_call: TRBD1; j_call: TRBJ2-3; v_call: TRBV6-5; cdr3_aa: CASRVQGGTQYF; cdr3_nt: TGTGCCAGCAGGGTACAGGGGGGAACGCAGTATTTT
clone_size: .; d_call: .; j_call: TRBJ1-1; v_call: TRBV3-1/TRBV3-2; cdr3_aa: CASSQGTGNTEAFF; cdr3_nt: TGTGCCAGCAGCCAGGGCACAGGGAACACTGAAGCTTTCTTT